The 4 T cell receptor beta chains below come from one sample, sequenced in a study of control samples from healthy donors and cancer patients. TCRdb's copy holds only in-frame clones and misses some; the assay was immunoSEQ multiplex PCR. The sample lists 100,000 to 150,000 clones, about nine tenths occurring once. The sequenced sample was blood. Every receptor here comes from a man aged 35 to 55 in good health.

V is TRBV25-1 and J is TRBJ1-4; TRBD1 matches 7 bases. Looked up from germline, CDR1 is MGHDK and CDR2 is SYGVNS. The CDR3 loop spans 15 amino acids. The trim removed 3 bases at V and 3 bases at J, leaving 4 bases unmatched. CDR3 sequence (DNA): TGTGCCAGCAGTGACTACAGGGGTCCTAATGAAAAACTGTTTTTT. Encoded protein: CASSDYRGPNEKLFF.

V usage is TRBV2 and J usage is TRBJ2-7, with 11 bases that match TRBD1. The CDR3 is 16 amino acids. Germline V gives CDR1 SNHLY, CDR2 FYNNEI. V shed 8 bases and J 3 bases; nucleotides not matched to a gene: 12. The CDR3 sequence: CASYREPGQGVYEQYF. CDR3 nucleotides: TGTGCCAGCTATAGAGAACCGGGACAGGGGGTCTACGAGCAGTACTTC.

The CDR3 spells CASSPPQGGKAFF. CDR3 bases: TGTGCCAGCAGTCCGCCCCAGGGAGGGAAAGCTTTCTTT. The V call is TRBV7-3, the J call TRBJ1-1; maybe TRBD1 (5 bases). Between the trimmed V and J ends, which lost 6 bases and 9 bases, there was a span of 17 bases. Germline CDR1 reads SGHTA; CDR2 reads FQGTGA. The CDR3 totals 13 residues.

This clone was seen a few times. The chain couples TRBV5-6 to TRBJ1-3; 10 bases align to TRBD1. Trimming took 3 bases from V and 6 from J; bases not matched to a gene: 12. The germline CDR1 and CDR2 sequences are SGHDT and YYEEEE. The CDR3 consists of 17 residues. This CDR3 reads CASSYILGQGRTNTIYF. The CDR3, as DNA: TGTGCCAGCAGCTACATTCTGGGACAGGGGCGAACAAACACCATATATTTT.